Each of the 18 T cell receptor beta chains below was sequenced from the same sample in a study of metastatic and nonmetastatic thyroid tumors. Using MiXCR, TCRdb reanalyzed the PCR reads. The table shows roughly 83,000 clones, with approximately 15% occurring only once. Thyroid surgery was performed in patients who had received no treatment beforehand. Input material: blood. These receptor sequences come from a female donor with papillary thyroid cancer or a benign thyroid nodule (not recorded which). Some clones in this sample may be carry-over from other donors' samples.

This chain uses TRBV6-6 with TRBJ2-2; no reliable D call. The germline V gene encodes CDR1 MNHNY and CDR2 SVGAGI (reference sequence). Trimming took 2 bases from V and 9 from J, leaving 16 bases between them. The CDR3 sequence is 15 residues long. CDR3 DNA: TGTGCCAGCAGTTACCGGAACTCTAACACTTGGGAGCTGTTTTTT. Protein product: CASSYRNSNTWELFF.

This clone came up many times. The chain is built from TRBV20-1 and TRBJ1-4; weak D call: TRBD1 (5 bases). This CDR3 region has 13 residues. Trimming shortened V by 4 bases and J by 6 bases, and 12 bases separated the two germline ends. CDR1 and CDR2 from the germline V gene are DFQATT and SNEGSKA (reference sequence). The DNA of the CDR3 is TGCAGTGCTACTAGAGGGGCATATGAAAAACTGTTTTTT. This translates into CSATRGAYEKLFF.

This clone was seen many times. The CDR3 DNA sequence: TGTGCCTGGATAAGGGTGAGCTCCTACGAGCAGTACTTC. Residues: CAWIRVSSYEQYF. The rearrangement uses TRBV30 and TRBJ2-7; D unclear. The CDR3 length is 13 residues. The V gene's germline CDR1 is GTSNPN and CDR2 SVGIG (reference sequence). Trimming left V 4 bases short and J 0 bases short, with 10 bases between. The entire variable domain, with the rest obtained from reference TRBV30 and TRBJ2-7, is as follows: SQTIHQWPATLVQPVGSPLSLECTVEGTSNPNLYWYRQAAGRGLQLLFYSVGIGQISSEVPQNLSASRPQDRQFILSSKKLLLSDSGFYLCAWIRVSSYEQYFGPGTRLTVT.

In its sample, this clone was seen many times. This rearrangement joins TRBV27 to TRBJ2-1, with TRBD2 matching over 11 bases. This CDR3 contains 14 residues. Trimming cost V 8 bases and J 4 bases; bases outside gene matches: 4. Germline V lookup: CDR1 MNHEY, CDR2 SMNVEV (reference sequence). The chain's CDR3 is CASRPSGGYNEQFF. CDR3 nucleotide sequence: TGTGCCAGCCGACCTAGCGGGGGGTACAATGAGCAGTTCTTC.

The chain joins TRBV6-1 to TRBJ1-2; 10 bases line up with TRBD1. V gave up 5 bases and J gave up 5 bases; unmatched junction bases: 11. The CDR3 is 16 amino acids. Germline loops: CDR1 MNHNS, CDR2 SASEGT. The CDR3 loop is CASSRDRGRNEYGYTF. The CDR3 DNA is TGTGCCAGCAGTCGCGACAGGGGGCGAAATGAATATGGCTACACCTTC.

This clone was found many times. The genes are TRBV12-3 or TRBV12-4 and TRBJ1-5; TRBD1 is a possible D gene (5 bases). Trimming left V 1 base short and J 1 base short, with 8 bases between. The CDR3 consists of 15 residues. The chain's CDR3 is CASSLGGASNQPQHF. DNA of the CDR3: TGTGCCAGCAGTTTAGGAGGGGCGAGCAATCAGCCCCAGCATTTT.

Only a few counts were recorded for this clone. This may be a read error, as it is one base from a much larger clone. The V gene is TRBV28, the J gene TRBJ2-3; maybe TRBD1 (6 bases). CDR1 and CDR2 from the germline V gene are MDHEN and SYDVKM. The V end lost 4 bases, the J end lost 0 bases, and 8 bases lay between the germline ends. The CDR3 runs to 14 residues. In DNA form, the CDR3 reads TGTGCCAGCAGTTACAGGGTTAGCACAGATACGCAGTATTTT. Its protein product is CASSYRVSTDTQYF.

Concerning this clone: One base away lies a much larger clone, so this may be a sequencing read error. The chain recombines TRBV7-2 with TRBJ1-1; no firm D call. This CDR3 is 15 amino acids long. Germline V CDR1 and CDR2: SGHTA, FQGNSA. Deletions cut 3 bases from V and 7 bases from J, with 18 bases between. DNA of the CDR3: TGTGCCAGCAGCTTCGACATGGGCTCTAAGGGTGAAGCTTTCTTT. This codes for CASSFDMGSKGEAFF.

This clone was detected ten times or more. This chain joins TRBV6-1 and TRBJ1-5; no firm D call. The V end was cut by 2 bases, the J end by 7 bases, with 0 bases between. Germline V gene data show CDR1 as MNHNS and CDR2 as SASEGT. The CDR3 is 10 residues long. In DNA form, the CDR3 reads TGTGCCAGCAGTGAACAGCCCCAGCATTTT. It translates to CASSEQPQHF.

This clone was counted only a few times. This chain connects TRBV12-3 or TRBV12-4 to TRBJ1-5; TRBD1 matches at 9 bases. The CDR3 extends over 15 amino acids. Trimming at V came to 5 bases and at J to 7 bases, leaving 9 bases not matched to a gene. CDR3 protein: CASSTGTGIIQPQHF. The CDR3 nucleotides read TGTGCCAGCAGTACCGGGACAGGGATCATACAGCCCCAGCATTTT.

In its sample, this clone was seen a few times. A much larger clone differs by one base, so this may be a read error. DNA for the CDR3: TGTGCCAGCAGTGAGATAAAGGTAGGGAGTGAAAAACTGTTTTTT. Its protein product is CASSEIKVGSEKLFF. The chain employs TRBV2 and TRBJ1-4; D gene unclear. This CDR3 comprises 15 residues. Germline V gene data show CDR1 as SNHLY and CDR2 as FYNNEI. Trimming pared 3 bases from V and 7 bases from J, leaving 15 bases between. Full variable domain (remainder filled in from reference TRBV2 and TRBJ1-4): EPEVTQTPSHQVTQMGQEVILRCVPISNHLYFYWYRQILGQKVEFLVSFYNNEISEKSEIFDDQFSVERPDGSNFTLKIRSTKLEDSAMYFCASSEIKVGSEKLFFGSGTQLSVL.

As regards this clone: This clone may be a read error of a much larger clone one base away. The CDR3 DNA sequence: TGCGCCAGCAGCCCGCGGGGGGGCCAGGAGACCCTGTACTTC. Its protein product is CASSPRGGQETLYF. V is TRBV5-1 and J is TRBJ2-5; TRBD2 matches at 9 bases. This CDR3 has 14 amino acids. CDR1 and CDR2 (germline): SGHRS, YFSETQ.

This clone was detected many times. The CDR3 DNA sequence: TGTGCCAGCAGGGCATCAAGGGAATCTGAAGCTTTCTTT. It codes for CASRASRESEAFF. The gene calls are TRBV28 and TRBJ1-1; no definite D call. The CDR3 consists of 13 residues. Germline V gives CDR1 MDHEN, CDR2 SYDVKM. V was pared by 6 bases and J by 6 bases, with 14 bases between. Drawing the rest from reference TRBV28 and TRBJ1-1, the complete variable domain is DVKVTQSSRYLVKRTGEKVFLECVQDMDHENMFWYRQDPGLGLRLIYFSYDVKMKEKGDIPEGYSVSREKKERFSLILESASTNQTSMYLCASRASRESEAFFGQGTRLTVV.

This clone showed up many times. The J gene is TRBJ1-1, the V gene TRBV7-3; D gene unclear. V lost 3 bases and J 0 bases, leaving 5 bases between the germline ends. The CDR3 covers 13 residues. Germline CDR1 and CDR2: SGHTA and FQGTGA. CDR3 in amino acids: CASSFGLNTEAFF. The CDR3 DNA reads TGTGCCAGCAGCTTTGGGCTGAACACTGAAGCTTTCTTT.

This clone was seen only a few times. J is TRBJ2-5 and V is TRBV5-1; 7 bases map to TRBD1. After removal of 0 bases from V and 2 bases from J, the junction contained 1 base not matched to a gene. The germline V gene has CDR1 SGHRS and CDR2 YFSETQ. The CDR3 spans 14 residues. The CDR3 region is CASSLGGQQETQYF. CDR3 nucleotides: TGCGCCAGCAGCTTGGGGGGACAGCAAGAGACCCAGTACTTC.

Many counts were recorded for this clone. The rearrangement links TRBV2 to TRBJ2-7; TRBD1 is a possible D gene (7 bases). There are 14 residues in the CDR3. Trimming shortened V by 6 bases and J by 2 bases, and 14 bases separated the two germline ends. CDR1 SNHLY and CDR2 FYNNEI come from the germline V gene. CDR3 in DNA: TGTGCCAGCAGACAGGGGACTTCTCCCTACGAGCAGTACTTC. As protein: CASRQGTSPYEQYF.

In its sample, this clone was seen a few times. A much larger clonotype is one base distant, so this may be a read error. The identical CDR3 is also encoded by other nucleotide sequences in the sample. The DNA for the CDR3 is TGTGCCAGCAGTACGAGACAGATACCCACAGATACGCAGTATTTT. This sequence encodes CASSTRQIPTDTQYF. The chain is built from TRBV2 and TRBJ2-3, with a tentative D call TRBD1 (5 bases). V lost 5 bases and J lost 2, with 14 bases in between. The CDR3 is made up of 15 amino acids. Germline loops: CDR1 SNHLY, CDR2 FYNNEI.

This chain connects TRBV9 to TRBJ2-1; 11 bases agree with TRBD1. With V trimmed by 4 bases and J by 5 bases, 8 bases remained unmatched. CDR1 and CDR2 from the germline V gene are SGDLS and YYNGEE. This CDR3 has 16 amino acids. The CDR3 spells CASSPRGTGGHNEQFF. CDR3 in DNA: TGTGCCAGCAGCCCACGAGGGACAGGGGGGCACAATGAGCAGTTCTTC.